Presented here are 2 T cell receptor beta chains from one specimen sequenced in a study of blood T cell repertoires in COVID-19. Sequencing used immunoSEQ multiplex PCR; TCRdb keeps in-frame clones, though not all of them. This sample carries 70,000 or so clones, approximately 80% of them seen once, and the ten largest clones take under 3%. Sample: peripheral blood. Source of these receptors: a man older than 75 with active or convalescent COVID-19.

This clone appeared a single time. The V call is TRBV5-1, the J call TRBJ2-7; tentative D call: TRBD2 (6 bases). V lost 4 bases and J lost 6, with 20 bases in between. The CDR3 consists of 15 residues. Germline V gives CDR1 SGHRS, CDR2 YFSETQ. Here the CDR3 DNA reads TGCGCCAGCAGCGCTGGGGGAGGCGTTCTGTCCGAGCAGTACTTC. This translates into CASSAGGGVLSEQYF.

This clone was seen a few times. The chain is built from TRBV29-1 and TRBJ2-1; TRBD2 matches 9 bases. Per the germline V gene, CDR1 is SQVTM and CDR2 is ANQGSEA. This CDR3 spans 13 amino acids. The V gene end was trimmed by 6 bases and the J gene end by 4 bases; junction bases not matched to a gene: 4. CDR3 amino acids: CSVSSGTYNEQFF. The CDR3 DNA reads TGCAGCGTCTCTAGCGGGACTTACAATGAGCAGTTCTTC.